The TCR beta chain described here comes from a study of cytomegalovirus exposure and HLA in healthy donors. The study ran its PCR with 60 Vbeta and 13 Jbeta primers. Data came from immunoSEQ multiplex PCR; TCRdb stores just in-frame clones and leaves some out. The repertoire has 160,000 or so clones, 77% of them found once; the top ten carry about 4%. Per the germline V gene, CDR1 is SGHRS and CDR2 is YFSETQ. Trimming removed 2 bases from V and 8 bases from J; junction bases left unmatched: 5. The CDR3 runs to 14 residues. Sequenced material: PBMCs. The TCR comes from a man aged 30 to 45 in good health and CMV-seropositive. The genes are TRBV5-1 and TRBJ2-2; 8 nucleotides line up with TRBD1. Here the CDR3 DNA reads TGCGCCAGCAGCTTCGGACAGGGAACGGGGGAGCTGTTTTTT. It translates to CASSFGQGTGELFF.